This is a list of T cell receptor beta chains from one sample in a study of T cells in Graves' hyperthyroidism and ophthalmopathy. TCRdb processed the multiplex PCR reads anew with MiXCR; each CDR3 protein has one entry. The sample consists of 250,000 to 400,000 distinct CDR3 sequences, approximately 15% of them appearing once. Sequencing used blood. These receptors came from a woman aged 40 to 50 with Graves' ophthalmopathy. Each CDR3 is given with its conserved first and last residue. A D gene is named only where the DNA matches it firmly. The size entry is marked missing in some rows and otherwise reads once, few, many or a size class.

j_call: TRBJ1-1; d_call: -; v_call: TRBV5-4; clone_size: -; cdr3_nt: TGTGCCAGCAGCTTAACGGGGGTCATGAACACTGAAGCTTTCTTT; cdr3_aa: CASSLTGVMNTEAFF
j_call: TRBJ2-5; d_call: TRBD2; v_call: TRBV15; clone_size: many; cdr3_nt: TGTGCCACCAGCAAAGGACTAGCGGGGCAAGAGACCCAGTACTTC; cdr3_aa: CATSKGLAGQETQYF
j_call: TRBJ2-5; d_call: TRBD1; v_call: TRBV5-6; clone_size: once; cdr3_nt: TGTACCAGCAGCTTGGCGCTGACAGGGGGCCGCCAAGAGACCCAGTACTTC; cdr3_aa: CTSSLALTGGRQETQYF
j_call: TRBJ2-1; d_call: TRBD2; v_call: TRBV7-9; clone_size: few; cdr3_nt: TGTGCCAGCAGCTTTATAGCGGGAGGATGGGATGAGCAGTTCTTC; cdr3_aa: CASSFIAGGWDEQFF
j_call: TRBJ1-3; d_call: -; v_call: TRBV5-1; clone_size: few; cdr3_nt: TGCGCCAGCAGCTTGTATGCGGGAGGCATTAATCTTCAAGTAAACACCATATATTTT; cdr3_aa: CASSLYAGGINLQVNTIYF
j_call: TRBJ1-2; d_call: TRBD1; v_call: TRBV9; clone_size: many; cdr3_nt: TGTGCCAGCAGCGTAGCGGGACAGGCAGGTATGGGAGATGGCTACACCTTC; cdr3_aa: CASSVAGQAGMGDGYTF
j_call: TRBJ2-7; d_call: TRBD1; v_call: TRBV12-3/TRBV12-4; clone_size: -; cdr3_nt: TGTGCCAGCGGGACAGGGGATCGCGAGCAGTACTTC; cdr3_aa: CASGTGDREQYF
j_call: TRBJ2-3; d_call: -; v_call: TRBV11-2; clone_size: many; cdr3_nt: TGTGCCAGCAGCCGGGACGGCCGGAGGGATGATACGCAGTATTTT; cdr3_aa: CASSRDGRRDDTQYF
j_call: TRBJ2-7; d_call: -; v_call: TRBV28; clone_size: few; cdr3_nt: TGTGCCAGCAACCTTCAAGGGCGTTCCTACGAGCAGTACTTC; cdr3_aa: CASNLQGRSYEQYF
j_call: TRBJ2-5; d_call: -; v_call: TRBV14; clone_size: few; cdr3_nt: TGTGCCAGCAGCCAAGATTTCCAGACGGAGACCCAGTACTTC; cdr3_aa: CASSQDFQTETQYF
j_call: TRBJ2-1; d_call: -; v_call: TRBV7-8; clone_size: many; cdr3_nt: TGTGCCAGCAGCCTTAAAGGCGGATCGAGGAATGAGCAGTTCTTC; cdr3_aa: CASSLKGGSRNEQFF
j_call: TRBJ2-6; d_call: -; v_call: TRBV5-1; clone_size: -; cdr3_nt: TGCGCCAGCAGTGGTGGGGGTTCCTCTGGGGCCAACGTCCTGACTTTC; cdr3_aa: CASSGGGSSGANVLTF
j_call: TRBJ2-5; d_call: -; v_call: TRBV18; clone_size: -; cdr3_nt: TGTGCCAGCTCACCAATTGGAGAGACCCAGTACTTC; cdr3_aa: CASSPIGETQYF
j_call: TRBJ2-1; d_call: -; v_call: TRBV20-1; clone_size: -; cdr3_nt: TGCAGTGCTAGAGATCACGACAGGAGCCTTTACAATGAGCAGTTCTTC; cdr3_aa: CSARDHDRSLYNEQFF
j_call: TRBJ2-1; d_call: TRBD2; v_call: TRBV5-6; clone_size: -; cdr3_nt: TGTGCCAGCAGCTTGGATAGCGGGAGTGTGGGCAATGAGCAGTTCTTC; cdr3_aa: CASSLDSGSVGNEQFF
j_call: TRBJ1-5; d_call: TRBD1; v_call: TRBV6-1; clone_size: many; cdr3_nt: TGTGCCAGCAGAAGGACAGGGGGCAATCAGCCCCAGCATTTT; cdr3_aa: CASRRTGGNQPQHF
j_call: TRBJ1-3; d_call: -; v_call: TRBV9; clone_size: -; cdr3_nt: TGTGCCAGCAGCCCGAGACGAGACAGAGGAAACACCATATATTTT; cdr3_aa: CASSPRRDRGNTIYF
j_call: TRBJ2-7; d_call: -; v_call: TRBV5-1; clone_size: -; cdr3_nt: TGCGCCAGCAGCTTCTTCGGATTCGAGCAGTACTTC; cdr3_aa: CASSFFGFEQYF
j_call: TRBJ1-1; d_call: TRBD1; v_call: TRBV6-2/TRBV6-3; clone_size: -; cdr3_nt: TGTGCCAGCAGTTACTCGAGGGACAGGCGGGAGGCGGCTTTCTTT; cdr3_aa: CASSYSRDRREAAFF
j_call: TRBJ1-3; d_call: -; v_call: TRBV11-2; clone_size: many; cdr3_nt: TGTGCCAGCAGCTCGGACTCTGGAAACACCATATATTTT; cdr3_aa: CASSSDSGNTIYF
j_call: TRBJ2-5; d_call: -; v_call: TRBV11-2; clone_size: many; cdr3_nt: TGTGCCAGCAGCAGAACAGGGGAGGTCGGCCAAGAGACCCAGTACTTC; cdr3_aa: CASSRTGEVGQETQYF
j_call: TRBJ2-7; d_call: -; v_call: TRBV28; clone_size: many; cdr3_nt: TGTGCCAGCAGCTTACCCACTCTCTCCTACGAGCAGTACTTC; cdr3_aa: CASSLPTLSYEQYF
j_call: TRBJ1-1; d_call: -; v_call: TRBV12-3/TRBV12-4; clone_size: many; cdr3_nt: TGTGCCAGCAGTTTAGCCGGGGTGAACACTGAAGCTTTCTTT; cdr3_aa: CASSLAGVNTEAFF
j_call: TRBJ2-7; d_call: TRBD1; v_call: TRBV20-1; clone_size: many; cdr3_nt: TGCAGTGCTAGAGATCCGGGACAGGGGCCTTACGAGCAGTACTTC; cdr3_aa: CSARDPGQGPYEQYF
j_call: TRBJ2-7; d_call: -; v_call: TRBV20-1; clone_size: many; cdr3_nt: TGCAGTGCGTGGACTCGCGCCTACGAGCAGTACTTC; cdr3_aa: CSAWTRAYEQYF
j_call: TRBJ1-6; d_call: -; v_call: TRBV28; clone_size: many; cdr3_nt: TGTGCCAGCAGTTTGGAGCCACCCCTCCACTTT; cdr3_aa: CASSLEPPLHF
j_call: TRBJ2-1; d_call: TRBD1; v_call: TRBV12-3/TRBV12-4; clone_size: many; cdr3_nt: TGTGCCAGCAGTCCCAAACAGGGGGGCTCCTACAATGAGCAGTTCTTC; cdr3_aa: CASSPKQGGSYNEQFF
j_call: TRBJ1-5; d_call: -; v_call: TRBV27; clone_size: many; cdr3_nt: TGTGCCAGCGGGGGGGCTTGGCCCCAGCATTTT; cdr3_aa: CASGGAWPQHF
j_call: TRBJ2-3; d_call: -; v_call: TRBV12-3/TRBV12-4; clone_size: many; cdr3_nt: TGTGCCAGCAGGTACACAGATACGCAGTATTTT; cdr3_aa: CASRYTDTQYF
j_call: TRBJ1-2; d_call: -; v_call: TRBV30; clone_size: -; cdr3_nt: TGTGCCTGGAGCGTAGACCTCCGGGACCCGAGCTACACCTTC; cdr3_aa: CAWSVDLRDPSYTF
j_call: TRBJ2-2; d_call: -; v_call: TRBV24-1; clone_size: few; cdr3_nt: TGTGCCACCAGTGATTTGCGGGACTCCGGGGAGCTGTTTTTT; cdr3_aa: CATSDLRDSGELFF
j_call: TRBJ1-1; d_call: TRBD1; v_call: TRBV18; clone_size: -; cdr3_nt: TGTGCCAGCTCACGAAGTGAAGGGACAGGGATGAACACTGAAGCTTTCTTT; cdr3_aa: CASSRSEGTGMNTEAFF
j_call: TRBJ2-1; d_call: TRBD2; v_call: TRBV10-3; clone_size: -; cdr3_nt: TGTGCCATCAGTAAACTAGCGGGAGGGCCTAATGAGCAGTTCTTC; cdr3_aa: CAISKLAGGPNEQFF
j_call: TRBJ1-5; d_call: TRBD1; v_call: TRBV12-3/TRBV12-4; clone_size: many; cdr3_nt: TGTGCCAGCGAGGGACAGGGAACGAGTCAGCCCCAGCATTTT; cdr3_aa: CASEGQGTSQPQHF
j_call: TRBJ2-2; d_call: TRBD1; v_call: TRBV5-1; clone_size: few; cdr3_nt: TGCGCCAGCAGCACCGGACAGGGGAAGAACACCGGGGAGCTGTTTTTT; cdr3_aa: CASSTGQGKNTGELFF
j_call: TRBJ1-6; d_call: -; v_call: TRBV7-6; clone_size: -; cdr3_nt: TGTGCCAGCAGCTTAGCGCAGGGAGGTTCACCCCTCCACTTT; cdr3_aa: CASSLAQGGSPLHF
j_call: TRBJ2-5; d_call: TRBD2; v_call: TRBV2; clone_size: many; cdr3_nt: TGTGCCAGCAGTGAGATGGCGGGGGGACTCATCCCCGCTCAAGAGACCCAGTACTTC; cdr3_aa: CASSEMAGGLIPAQETQYF
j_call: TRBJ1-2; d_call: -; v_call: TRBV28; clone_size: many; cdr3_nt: TGTGCCAGCGTCGTTTTTGGGGGCGAGTCCCTTAAGGGCTACACCTTC; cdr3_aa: CASVVFGGESLKGYTF
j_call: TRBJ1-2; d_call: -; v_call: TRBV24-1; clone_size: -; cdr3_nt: TGTGCCACCAGTGATTTAAATACGGGCTATGGCTACACCTTC; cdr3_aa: CATSDLNTGYGYTF
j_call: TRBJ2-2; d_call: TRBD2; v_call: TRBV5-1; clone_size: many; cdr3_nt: TGCGCCACCGCTGGGGGACTAGCTGCGGGCACCGGGGAGCTGTTTTTT; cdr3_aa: CATAGGLAAGTGELFF
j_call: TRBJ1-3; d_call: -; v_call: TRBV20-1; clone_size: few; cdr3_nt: TGCAGTGCTAGGATTTACGGAAACACCATATATTTT; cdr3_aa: CSARIYGNTIYF
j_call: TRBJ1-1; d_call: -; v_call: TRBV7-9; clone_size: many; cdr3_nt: TGTGCCAGCAGCTTAGCTGCAGGGATCTCTGAAGCTTTCTTT; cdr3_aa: CASSLAAGISEAFF
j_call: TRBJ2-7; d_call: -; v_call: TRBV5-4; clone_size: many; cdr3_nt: TGTGCCAGCAGCTTGGACCCTAACAGGGAGCAGTACTTC; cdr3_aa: CASSLDPNREQYF
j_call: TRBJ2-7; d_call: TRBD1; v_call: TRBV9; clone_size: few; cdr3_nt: TGTGCCAGCAGCGCCGGACAGGGAATCCACGAGCAGTACTTC; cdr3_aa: CASSAGQGIHEQYF
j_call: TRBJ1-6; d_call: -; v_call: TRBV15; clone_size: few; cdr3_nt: TGTGCCACCAGCAGAGATCAAAATCCAGGCTCCTATAATTCACCCCTCCACTTT; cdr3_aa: CATSRDQNPGSYNSPLHF
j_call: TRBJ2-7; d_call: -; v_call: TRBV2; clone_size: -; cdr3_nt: TGTGCCAGCAGCTCAAGCTCAGTTTCGCCCTACGAGCAGTACTTC; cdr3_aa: CASSSSSVSPYEQYF
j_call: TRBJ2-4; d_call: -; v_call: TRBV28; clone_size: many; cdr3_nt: TGTGCCACCGTGGGGTCGGGGATGCGCATTCAGTACTTC; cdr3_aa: CATVGSGMRIQYF
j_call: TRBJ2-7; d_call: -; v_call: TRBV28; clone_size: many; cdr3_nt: TGTGCCAGCAGTTTAGACCCAAGACTCAATTACGAGCAGTACTTC; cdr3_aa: CASSLDPRLNYEQYF
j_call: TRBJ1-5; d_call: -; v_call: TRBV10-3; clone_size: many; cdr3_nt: TGTGCCATCAGTGAGTCGACCGGGGGCGGTCAGCCCCAGCATTTT; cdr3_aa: CAISESTGGGQPQHF
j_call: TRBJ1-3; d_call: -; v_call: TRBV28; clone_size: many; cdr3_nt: TGTGCCAGCAGCCCAGGTGCTGGAAACACCATATATTTT; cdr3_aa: CASSPGAGNTIYF
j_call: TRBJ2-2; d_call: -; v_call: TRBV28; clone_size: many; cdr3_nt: TGTGCCAGCAGTTCCCCAGAAGCCGGGGAGCTGTTTTTT; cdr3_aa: CASSSPEAGELFF
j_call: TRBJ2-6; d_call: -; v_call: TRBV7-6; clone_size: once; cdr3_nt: TGTGCCAGCAGCCCAAGGAATACAGGGTCCCCCTCTGGGGCCAACGTCCTGACTTTC; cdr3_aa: CASSPRNTGSPSGANVLTF